This entry concerns a single TCR beta chain. The target antigen is unknown. Per the original data handling: The study took CDR3 differences across clinicopathological groups and made a distant-metastasis classifier for papillary thyroid cancer from them. TCRdb re-called the PCR reads through MiXCR. These V and J calls originate from TCRdb's pipeline instead of the authors' own analysis. The sample consists of some 69,000 clones, 12% to 15% of them appearing once. V shed 2 bases and J shed 5 bases, with 18 bases lying between them. CDR3 size: 15 residues. Germline CDR1 reads DFQATT; CDR2 reads SNEGSKA (reference sequence). Every patient was untreated before thyroid surgery. This entry is derived from a study of metastatic and nonmetastatic thyroid tumors. Study overall: Patients with malignant and benign thyroid disease provided blood and tumor or nodule tissue, whose repertoires were compared. Findings of the study overall: In both blood and tumor samples, TCR beta diversity was reported significantly higher for malignant than benign nodules.

The origin of this receptor is a male donor with papillary thyroid cancer or a benign thyroid nodule (not recorded which). Some clones in this sample may be carry-over from other donors' samples. The genes are TRBV20-1 and TRBJ1-2; no clear D. Sequencing was done on a sample of blood. The CDR3 bases are TGCAGTGCTAGAAAAAGCGACATGGGTGGGTATGGCTACACCTTC. Protein product: CSARKSDMGGYGYTF.